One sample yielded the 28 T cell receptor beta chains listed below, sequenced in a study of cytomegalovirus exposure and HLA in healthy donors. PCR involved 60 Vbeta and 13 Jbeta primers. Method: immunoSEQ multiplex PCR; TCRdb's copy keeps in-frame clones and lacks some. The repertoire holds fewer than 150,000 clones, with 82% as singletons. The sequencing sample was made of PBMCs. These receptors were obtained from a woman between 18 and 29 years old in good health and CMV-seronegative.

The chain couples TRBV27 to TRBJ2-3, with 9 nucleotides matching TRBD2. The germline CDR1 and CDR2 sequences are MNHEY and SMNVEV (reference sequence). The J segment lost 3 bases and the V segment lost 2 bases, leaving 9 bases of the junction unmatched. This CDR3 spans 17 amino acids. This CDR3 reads CASSLLQLAGETDTQYF. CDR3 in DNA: TGTGCCAGCAGTTTACTTCAATTAGCGGGGGAAACAGATACGCAGTATTTT.

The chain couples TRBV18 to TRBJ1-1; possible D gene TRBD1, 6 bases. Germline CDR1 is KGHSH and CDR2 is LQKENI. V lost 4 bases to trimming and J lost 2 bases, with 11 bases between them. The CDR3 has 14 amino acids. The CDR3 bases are TGTGCCAGCTCACGCGACAGGCAAAACACTGAAGCTTTCTTT. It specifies CASSRDRQNTEAFF.

Written as DNA, the CDR3 is TGTGCCAGCAGTTTATGGGACATCCCTAACTATGGCTACACCTTC. This sequence encodes CASSLWDIPNYGYTF. This chain joins TRBV28 and TRBJ1-2; possibly TRBD1 for D (5 bases). Germline CDR1 MDHEN, CDR2 SYDVKM. Trimming took 0 bases from V and 0 from J, leaving 8 bases between them. The CDR3 runs 15 residues.

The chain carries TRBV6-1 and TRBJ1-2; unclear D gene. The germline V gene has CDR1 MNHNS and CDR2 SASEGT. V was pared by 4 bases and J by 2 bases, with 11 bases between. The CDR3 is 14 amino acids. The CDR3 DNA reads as TGTGCCAGCAGTGTTGGAGGGTCCAACTATGGCTACACCTTC. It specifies CASSVGGSNYGYTF.

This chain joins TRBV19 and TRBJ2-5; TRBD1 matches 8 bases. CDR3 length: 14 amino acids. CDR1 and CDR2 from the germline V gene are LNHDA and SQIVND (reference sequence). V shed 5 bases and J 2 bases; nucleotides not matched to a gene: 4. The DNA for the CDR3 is TGTGCCAGTAGTGTGAACAGGGGGCAAGAGACCCAGTACTTC. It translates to CASSVNRGQETQYF.

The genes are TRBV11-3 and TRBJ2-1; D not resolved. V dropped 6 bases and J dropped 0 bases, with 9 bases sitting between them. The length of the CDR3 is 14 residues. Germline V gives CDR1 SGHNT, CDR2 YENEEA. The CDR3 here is CASSLLSSYNEQFF. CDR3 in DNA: TGTGCCAGCAGTCTACTTAGCTCCTACAATGAGCAGTTCTTC. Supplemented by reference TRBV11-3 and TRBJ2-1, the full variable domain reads EAGVVQSPRYKIIEKKQPVAFWCNPISGHNTLYWYLQNLGQGPELLIRYENEEAVDDSQLPKDRFSAERLKGVDSTLKIQPAELGDSAVYLCASSLLSSYNEQFFGPGTRLTVL.

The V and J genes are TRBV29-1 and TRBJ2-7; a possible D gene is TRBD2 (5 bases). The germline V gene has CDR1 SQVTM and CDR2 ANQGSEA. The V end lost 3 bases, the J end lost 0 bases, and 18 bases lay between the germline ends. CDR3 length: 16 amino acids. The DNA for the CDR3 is TGCAGCGTTGATCGGGGATGGACGGGGAGCTCCTACGAGCAGTACGTC. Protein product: CSVDRGWTGSSYEQYV.

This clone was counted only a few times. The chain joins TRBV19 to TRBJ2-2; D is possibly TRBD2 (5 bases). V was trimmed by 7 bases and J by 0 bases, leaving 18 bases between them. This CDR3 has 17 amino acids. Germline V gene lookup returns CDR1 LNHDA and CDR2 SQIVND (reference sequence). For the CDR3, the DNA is TGTGCCAGTAAAGGGCCCCGAGGAGGATCGAACACCGGGGAGCTGTTTTTT. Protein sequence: CASKGPRGGSNTGELFF.

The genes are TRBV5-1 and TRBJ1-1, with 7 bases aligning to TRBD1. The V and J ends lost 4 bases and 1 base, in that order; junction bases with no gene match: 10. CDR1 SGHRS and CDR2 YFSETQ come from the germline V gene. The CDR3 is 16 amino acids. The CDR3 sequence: CASSDAYRGGNTEAFF. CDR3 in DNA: TGCGCCAGCAGCGACGCCTACAGGGGCGGGAACACTGAAGCTTTCTTT.

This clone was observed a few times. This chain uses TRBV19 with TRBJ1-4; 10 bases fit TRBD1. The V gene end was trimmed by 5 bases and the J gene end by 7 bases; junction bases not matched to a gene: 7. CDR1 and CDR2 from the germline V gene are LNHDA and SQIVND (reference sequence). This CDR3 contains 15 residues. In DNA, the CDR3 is TGTGCCAGTAGTCCTACCGGGACAGGGGTTGAAAAACTGTTTTTT. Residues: CASSPTGTGVEKLFF.

This CDR3 reads CASSLGLTFTEAFF. The CDR3 DNA reads as TGTGCCAGCAGCTTAGGACTGACCTTCACTGAAGCTTTCTTT. The V and J genes are TRBV7-8 and TRBJ1-1; D gene unclear. V was cut by 1 base and J by 4 bases, with 10 bases left in between. This CDR3 comprises 14 residues. Germline V gives CDR1 SGHVS, CDR2 FQNEAQ.

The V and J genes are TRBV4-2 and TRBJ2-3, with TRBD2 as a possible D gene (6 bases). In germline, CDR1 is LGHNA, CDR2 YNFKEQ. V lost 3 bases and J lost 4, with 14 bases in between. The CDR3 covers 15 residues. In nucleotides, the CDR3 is TGTGCCAGCAGCCAGGGACTTCTTTCGGCAGATACGCAGTATTTT. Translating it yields CASSQGLLSADTQYF.

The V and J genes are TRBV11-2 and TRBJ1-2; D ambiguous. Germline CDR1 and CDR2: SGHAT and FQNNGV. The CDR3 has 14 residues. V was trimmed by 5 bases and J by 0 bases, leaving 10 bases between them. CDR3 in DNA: TGTGCCAGCAGCCACAGTACTTCTAACTATGGCTACACCTTC. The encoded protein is CASSHSTSNYGYTF.

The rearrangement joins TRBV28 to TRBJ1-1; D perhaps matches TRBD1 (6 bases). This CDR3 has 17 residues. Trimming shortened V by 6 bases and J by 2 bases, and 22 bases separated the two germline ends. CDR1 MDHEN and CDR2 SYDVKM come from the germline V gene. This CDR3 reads CASRLTPTGKVNTEAFF. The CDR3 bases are TGTGCCAGCAGATTAACACCTACAGGGAAGGTTAACACTGAAGCTTTCTTT.

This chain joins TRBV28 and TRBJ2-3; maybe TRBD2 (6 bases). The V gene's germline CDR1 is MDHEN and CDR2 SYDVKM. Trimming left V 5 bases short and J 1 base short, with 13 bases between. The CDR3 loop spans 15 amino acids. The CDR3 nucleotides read TGTGCCAGCAGTGGATTAGCGGACCGCACAGATACGCAGTATTTT. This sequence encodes CASSGLADRTDTQYF.

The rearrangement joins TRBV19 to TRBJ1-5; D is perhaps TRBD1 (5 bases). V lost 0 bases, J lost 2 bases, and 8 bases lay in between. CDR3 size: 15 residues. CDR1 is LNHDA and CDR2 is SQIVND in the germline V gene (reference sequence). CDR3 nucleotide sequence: TGTGCCAGTAGTATAGATCTCAGGGGCAATCAGCCCCAGCATTTT. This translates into CASSIDLRGNQPQHF.

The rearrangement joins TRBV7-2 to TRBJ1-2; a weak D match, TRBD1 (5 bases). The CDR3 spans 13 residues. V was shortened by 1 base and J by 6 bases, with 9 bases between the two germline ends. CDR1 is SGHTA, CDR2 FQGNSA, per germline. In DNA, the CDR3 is TGTGCCAGCAGCTTAGTGACAGAAAATGGCTACACCTTC. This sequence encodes CASSLVTENGYTF.

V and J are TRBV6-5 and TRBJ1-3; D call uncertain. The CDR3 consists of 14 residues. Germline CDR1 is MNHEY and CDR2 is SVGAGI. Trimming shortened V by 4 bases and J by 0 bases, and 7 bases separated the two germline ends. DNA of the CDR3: TGTGCCAGCAGTTCGGGGAGCTCTGGAAACACCATATATTTT. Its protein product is CASSSGSSGNTIYF.

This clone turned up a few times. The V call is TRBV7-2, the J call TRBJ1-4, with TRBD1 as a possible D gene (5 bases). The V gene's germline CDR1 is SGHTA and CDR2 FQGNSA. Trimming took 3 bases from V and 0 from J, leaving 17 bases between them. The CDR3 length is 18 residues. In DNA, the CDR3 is TGTGCCAGCAGCTTGGGGTTCGCGGGACCGCCAACTAATGAAAAACTGTTTTTT. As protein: CASSLGFAGPPTNEKLFF.

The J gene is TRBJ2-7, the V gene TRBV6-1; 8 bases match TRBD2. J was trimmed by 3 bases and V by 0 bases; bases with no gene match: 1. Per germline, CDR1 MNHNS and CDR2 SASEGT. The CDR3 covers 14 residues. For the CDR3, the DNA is TGTGCCAGCAGTGAAGCCGGGACTAGCTACGAGCAGTACGTC. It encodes CASSEAGTSYEQYV.

This CDR3 is CASATAVNTEAFF. For the CDR3, the DNA is TGCGCCAGCGCTACGGCGGTTAACACTGAAGCTTTCTTT. The chain uses TRBV5-1 and TRBJ1-1; no reliable D call. V was clipped by 7 bases and J by 2 bases, with 12 bases between them. This CDR3 has 13 amino acids. CDR1 and CDR2 (germline): SGHRS, YFSETQ.

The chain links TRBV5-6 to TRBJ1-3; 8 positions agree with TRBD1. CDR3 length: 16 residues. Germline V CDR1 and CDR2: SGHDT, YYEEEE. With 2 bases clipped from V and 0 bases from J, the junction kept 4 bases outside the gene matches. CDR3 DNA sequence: TGTGCCAGCAGCTTCCGGACAGGGCGCTCTGGAAACACCATATATTTT. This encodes CASSFRTGRSGNTIYF.

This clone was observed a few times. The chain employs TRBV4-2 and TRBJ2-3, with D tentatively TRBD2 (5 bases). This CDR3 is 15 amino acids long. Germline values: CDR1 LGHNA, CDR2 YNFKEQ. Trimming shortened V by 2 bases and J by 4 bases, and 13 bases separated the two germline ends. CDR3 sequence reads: CASSQLGLASDTQYF. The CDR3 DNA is TGTGCCAGCAGCCAACTTGGGCTAGCTTCAGATACGCAGTATTTT.

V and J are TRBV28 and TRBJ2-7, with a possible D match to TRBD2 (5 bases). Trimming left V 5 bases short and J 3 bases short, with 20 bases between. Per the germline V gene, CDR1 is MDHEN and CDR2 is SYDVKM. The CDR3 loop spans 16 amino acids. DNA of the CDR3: TGTGCCAGCAGTCCCTCCCCTCGCGGAGGATACTACGAGCAGTACTTC. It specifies CASSPSPRGGYYEQYF.

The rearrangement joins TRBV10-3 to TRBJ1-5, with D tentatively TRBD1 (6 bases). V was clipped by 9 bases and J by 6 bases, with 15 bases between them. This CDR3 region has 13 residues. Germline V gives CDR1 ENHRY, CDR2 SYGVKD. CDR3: CAIKGEVSQPQHF. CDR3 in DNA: TGTGCCATTAAGGGGGAAGTATCTCAGCCCCAGCATTTT.

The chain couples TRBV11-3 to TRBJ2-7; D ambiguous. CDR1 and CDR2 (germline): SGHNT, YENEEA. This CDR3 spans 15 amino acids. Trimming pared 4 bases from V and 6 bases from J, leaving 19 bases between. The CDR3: CASSSLSTGIGEQYV. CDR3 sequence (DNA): TGTGCCAGCAGCTCCCTCTCGACTGGCATCGGCGAGCAGTACGTC.

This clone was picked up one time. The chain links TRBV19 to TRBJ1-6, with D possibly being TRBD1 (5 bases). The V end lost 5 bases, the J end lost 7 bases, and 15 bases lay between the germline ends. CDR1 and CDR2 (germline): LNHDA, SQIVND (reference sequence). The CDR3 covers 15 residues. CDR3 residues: CASSSGSWTNSPLHF. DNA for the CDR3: TGTGCCAGTAGTTCCGGCAGTTGGACAAATTCACCCCTCCACTTT.

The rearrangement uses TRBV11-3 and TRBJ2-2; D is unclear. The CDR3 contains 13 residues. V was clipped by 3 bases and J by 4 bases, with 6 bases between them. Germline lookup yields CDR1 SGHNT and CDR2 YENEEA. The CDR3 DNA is TGTGCCAGCAGCTTGCGAGGCACCGGGGAGCTGTTTTTT. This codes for CASSLRGTGELFF.